A selection of T cell receptor beta chains follows, all from one sample in a study of neurological immune-mediated disorders. TCRdb called the 5' RACE reads again in MiXCR, with one record for every CDR3 protein. The sample includes 81,000 or so distinct CDR3 sequences, 5% to 5.5% of them seen just once. Sequences were obtained from PBMCs. The receptors stem from a woman aged 25 to 45 with multiple sclerosis. The CDR3 runs from the conserved cysteine through the conserved F or W. D genes are given only for firm matches. Size values are once, few and many counts, or a class for expanded clones, and some rows have none.

V gene	D gene	clone size	J gene	CDR3 DNA	CDR3 protein
TRBV20-1	NA	many	TRBJ2-2	TGCAGTGCTCCGACCCCAGCCCGAGAGGTTAGGGAGCTGTTTTTT	CSAPTPAREVRELFF
TRBV4-1	NA	many	TRBJ2-2	TGCGCCAGCAGCCAAATAGAGGCCGGGGAGCTGTTTTTT	CASSQIEAGELFF
TRBV10-3	NA	many	TRBJ2-7	TGTGCCATCAGTGACGGGAACTACGAGCAGTACTTC	CAISDGNYEQYF
TRBV5-1	TRBD1	NA	TRBJ1-5	TGCGCCAGCAGCAACGGACAGGGTAGCAATCAGCCCCAGCATTTT	CASSNGQGSNQPQHF
TRBV10-3	TRBD2	many	TRBJ2-7	TGTGCCATCAGCGGGCTCCTGGGACTAGCGGATAACTTC	CAISGLLGLADNF
TRBV19	NA	many	TRBJ1-1	TGTGCCAGTAGTCGGGGGCAGGGAGACACTGAAGCTTTCTTT	CASSRGQGDTEAFF
TRBV5-5	TRBD1	many	TRBJ1-5	TGTGCCAGCAGCTACAGGGGGTATAGCAATCAGCCCCAGCATTTT	CASSYRGYSNQPQHF
TRBV10-3	NA	many	TRBJ2-3	TGTGCCATCAGTGAGTCTCGGAACACAGATACGCAGTATTTT	CAISESRNTDTQYF
TRBV29-1	TRBD1	many	TRBJ1-1	TGCAGCGCGGGGGGACAGGAGAACACTGAAGCTTTCTTT	CSAGGQENTEAFF
TRBV5-1	TRBD1	many	TRBJ1-3	TGCGCCAGCAGCCCGGGACAGACCTCTGGAAACACCATATATTTT	CASSPGQTSGNTIYF
TRBV7-9	TRBD2	many	TRBJ2-1	TGTGCCAGCAGCTTAGGGGTCGGGCGGGAGACCTCCTACAATGAGCAGTTCTTC	CASSLGVGRETSYNEQFF
TRBV5-1	NA	many	TRBJ2-5	TGCGCCAGCAGCTCCGACAGGCCTATAAGAGAGACCCAGTACTTC	CASSSDRPIRETQYF
TRBV5-6	TRBD1	NA	TRBJ1-5	TGTGCCAGCAGCCTCGGACAGGGGGGTAATAAGACCCAGAATTTT	CASSLGQGGNKTQNF
TRBV5-1	NA	NA	TRBJ1-2	TGCGCCAGCAGCTTGGAGGTCTTCCGTAACTATGGCTACACCTTC	CASSLEVFRNYGYTF
TRBV20-1	NA	NA	TRBJ1-3	TGCAGTGCCTCGGACTTTGCTGAGGGAAAAAACATATATTTT	CSASDFAEGKNIYF
TRBV20-1	TRBD2	many	TRBJ2-2	TGCAGTGCTAGAGTCGGACTAGCGGGGAACACCGGGGAGCTGTTTTTT	CSARVGLAGNTGELFF
TRBV2	NA	many	TRBJ1-6	TGTGCCAGCAGTACTCGCCCTCGCGGGAATTCACCCCTCCACTTT	CASSTRPRGNSPLHF
TRBV12-3/TRBV12-4	NA	many	TRBJ2-7	TGTGCCAGCAGTTTAGGGGCGAGTGGGGAATGGTACGAGCAGTACTTC	CASSLGASGEWYEQYF
TRBV5-1	NA	many	TRBJ2-1	TGCGCCAGCAGCTTGGACATCAATGAGCAGTTCTTC	CASSLDINEQFF
TRBV3-1	NA	many	TRBJ2-1	TGTGCCAGCAGCCAAGTCCCTAGCCGGAATGAGCAGTTCTTC	CASSQVPSRNEQFF
TRBV7-3	NA	many	TRBJ2-5	TGTGCCAGCAGCCGGGCCTTGGGAGAGACCCAGTACTTC	CASSRALGETQYF
TRBV5-6	NA	many	TRBJ1-6	TGTGCCAGCAGCTTGGGGGGTTCGAGCTCCTATAATTCACCCCTCCACTTT	CASSLGGSSSYNSPLHF
TRBV20-1	TRBD1	many	TRBJ1-4	TGCAGTGCTCGACAGGGGGCCGATGAAAAACTGTTTTTT	CSARQGADEKLFF
TRBV18	TRBD1	few	TRBJ2-1	TGTGCCAGCTCACCACCGTTGGGACAGAGGTTTAACAATGAGCAGTTCTTC	CASSPPLGQRFNNEQFF
TRBV7-2	TRBD2	many	TRBJ2-7	TGTGCCAGCAGCTTAGGATCCGGGACTAGCGGGAACTACGAGCAGTACTTC	CASSLGSGTSGNYEQYF
TRBV6-1	NA	NA	TRBJ2-1	TGTGCCAGCGGGGGCGCCGGCTCCTACAATGAGCAGTTCTTC	CASGGAGSYNEQFF
TRBV27	TRBD1	NA	TRBJ2-1	TGTGCCAGCAGTGACTCCGGGACAGGGGCCTACAATGAGCAGTTCTTC	CASSDSGTGAYNEQFF
TRBV7-2	TRBD2	many	TRBJ2-3	TGTGCCAGCAGGGCCCCTGGCGGGAGAGTAGGGGATACGCAGTATTTT	CASRAPGGRVGDTQYF
TRBV20-1	NA	few	TRBJ2-1	TGCAGTGCTAGAGATTCCCCTAGGAGCTCCTACAATGAGCAGTTCTTC	CSARDSPRSSYNEQFF
TRBV20-1	NA	NA	TRBJ1-3	TGCAGTGCCTTATTAGGAGTCTCTGGAAACACCATATATTTT	CSALLGVSGNTIYF
TRBV7-9	TRBD1	NA	TRBJ1-2	TGTGCCAGCATGGCCGTGGTCCCCCACGAACCCGAGACAGGGTCGGCCTATGGCTACACCTTC	CASMAVVPHEPETGSAYGYTF
TRBV25-1	TRBD2	many	TRBJ2-3	TGTGCCAGCAGCTCCACCAAACTAGCGGGACGCGCAGATACGCAGTATTTT	CASSSTKLAGRADTQYF
TRBV24-1	TRBD2	many	TRBJ2-3	TGTGCCACTGGAAACGCTGGAACTCTAGCGGCTAGCACAGATACGCAGTATTTT	CATGNAGTLAASTDTQYF
TRBV5-1	NA	NA	TRBJ2-2	TGCGCCAGCAGCCTCCTGCAGGGCCTGAACACCGGGGAGCTGTTTTTT	CASSLLQGLNTGELFF
TRBV4-2	NA	few	TRBJ1-2	TGTGCCAGCAGCCAAGACGACGGCTACACCTTC	CASSQDDGYTF
TRBV20-1	NA	many	TRBJ2-5	TGCAGTGCCCCGCCAGGGCAGGGAAAGACCCAGTACTTC	CSAPPGQGKTQYF
TRBV5-6	NA	many	TRBJ1-2	TGTGCCAGCAGCTTGATGGGGGGAGGCTATGGCTACACCTTC	CASSLMGGGYGYTF
TRBV20-1	TRBD2	many	TRBJ2-5	TGCAGTGCCCGGGGGGGGGGCAGGGAGACCCAGTACTTC	CSARGGGRETQYF
TRBV19	NA	many	TRBJ1-2	TGTGCCAGTACTGGCTTTGATGGCTACACCTTC	CASTGFDGYTF
TRBV5-1	NA	many	TRBJ2-2	TGCGCCAGCAGCACCTTCCAGATGAACACCGGGGAGCTGTTTTTT	CASSTFQMNTGELFF
TRBV29-1	NA	many	TRBJ1-1	TGCAGCGTCACCGGGAGGTCTATGAACACTGAAGCTTTCTTT	CSVTGRSMNTEAFF
TRBV5-1	NA	many	TRBJ2-2	TGCGCCAGCGGTATTAGGGACGGAACCGGGGAGCTGTTTTTT	CASGIRDGTGELFF
TRBV14	NA	many	TRBJ2-2	TGTGCCAGCCCCTTTATCTCAGGGTCCAACACCGGGGAGCTGTTTTTT	CASPFISGSNTGELFF
TRBV6-1	NA	many	TRBJ1-4	TGTGCCAGCAGTGAATGGCAGGGGTTTATATGGTTT	CASSEWQGFIWF
TRBV10-3	NA	NA	TRBJ2-7	TGTGCCATCAGCCGAGAAGGGAACGAGCAGTACTTC	CAISREGNEQYF
TRBV14	NA	once	TRBJ1-6	TGTGCCAGCAGCCAAACAGACAGCGCAAATTCACACCTCCACTTT	CASSQTDSANSHLHF
TRBV5-1	TRBD1	many	TRBJ2-1	TGCGCCAGCAGCTTACCTTCGACAGGGCACGTGTCTCGCACGAGGGGTAATGAGCAGTTCTTC	CASSLPSTGHVSRTRGNEQFF
TRBV18	NA	NA	TRBJ2-4	TGTGCCAGCTCAGACGGACATTTACTAGCCAAAAACATTCAGTACTTC	CASSDGHLLAKNIQYF
TRBV10-3	NA	many	TRBJ2-6	TGTGCCACCGCCCCCCCGGGACCTGCCCTCAACGTCCTGACTTTC	CATAPPGPALNVLTF
TRBV20-1	NA	NA	TRBJ1-1	TGCAGTGCTAGTGGGTTCTGGCCTAAGGGGCACACTGAAGCTTTCTTT	CSASGFWPKGHTEAFF
TRBV12-3/TRBV12-4	TRBD1	many	TRBJ2-1	TGTGCCAGCGGAGGGACAGGGGCCTACAATGAGCAGTTCTTC	CASGGTGAYNEQFF
TRBV25-1	TRBD1	many	TRBJ2-2	TGTGCCAGCAGTGAATCGGACAGGGCCGGGGAGCTGTTTTTT	CASSESDRAGELFF
TRBV5-1	NA	many	TRBJ2-6	TGCGCCAGCAGCTTGGCCATTTTTAGACGTGACGCTGGGGCCAACGTCCTGACTTTC	CASSLAIFRRDAGANVLTF
TRBV3-1	NA	many	TRBJ2-5	TGTGCCAGCAGCCAAGCCTCTGACACCGGGCCCCAAGAGACCCAGTACTTC	CASSQASDTGPQETQYF
TRBV28	NA	many	TRBJ2-1	TGTGCCACCACTCCGGGACGGAGCTACAATGAGCAGTTCTTC	CATTPGRSYNEQFF